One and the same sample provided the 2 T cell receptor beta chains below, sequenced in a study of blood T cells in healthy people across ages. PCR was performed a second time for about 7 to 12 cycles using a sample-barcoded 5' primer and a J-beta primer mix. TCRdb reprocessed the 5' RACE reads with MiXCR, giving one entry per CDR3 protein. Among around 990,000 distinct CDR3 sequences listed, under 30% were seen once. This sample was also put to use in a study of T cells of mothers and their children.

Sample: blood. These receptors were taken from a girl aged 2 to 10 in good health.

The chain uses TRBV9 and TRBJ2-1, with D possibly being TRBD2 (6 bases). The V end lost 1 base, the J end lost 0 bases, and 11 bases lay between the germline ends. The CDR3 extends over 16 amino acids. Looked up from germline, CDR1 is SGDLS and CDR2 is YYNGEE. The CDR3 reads CASSVLTSSSYNEQFF. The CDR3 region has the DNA TGTGCCAGCAGCGTACTCACTAGCAGCTCCTACAATGAGCAGTTCTTC.

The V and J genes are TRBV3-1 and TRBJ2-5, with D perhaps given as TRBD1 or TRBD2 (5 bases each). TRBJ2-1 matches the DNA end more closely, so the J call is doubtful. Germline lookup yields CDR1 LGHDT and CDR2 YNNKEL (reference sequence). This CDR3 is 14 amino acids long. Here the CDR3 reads CASSQDSGGNEQFF. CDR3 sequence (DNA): TGTGCCAGCAGCCAAGATAGTGGGGGCAATGAGCAGTTCTTC.